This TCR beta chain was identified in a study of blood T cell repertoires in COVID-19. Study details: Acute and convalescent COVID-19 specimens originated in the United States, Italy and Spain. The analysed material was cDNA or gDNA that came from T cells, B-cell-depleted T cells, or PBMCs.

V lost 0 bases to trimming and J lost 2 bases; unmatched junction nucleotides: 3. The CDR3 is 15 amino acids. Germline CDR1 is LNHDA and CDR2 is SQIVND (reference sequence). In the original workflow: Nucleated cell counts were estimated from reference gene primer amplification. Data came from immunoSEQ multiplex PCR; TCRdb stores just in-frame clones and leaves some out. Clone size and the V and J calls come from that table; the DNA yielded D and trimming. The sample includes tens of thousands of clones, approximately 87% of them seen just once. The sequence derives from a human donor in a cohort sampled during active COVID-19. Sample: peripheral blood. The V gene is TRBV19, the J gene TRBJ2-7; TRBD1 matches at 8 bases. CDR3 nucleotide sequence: TGTGCCAGTAGTATAGATACAGGGGGAGCCTACGAGCAGTACTTC. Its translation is CASSIDTGGAYEQYF.